The 3 T cell receptor beta chains reported below all come from one sample, sequenced in a study of patients and donors after allogeneic stem cell transplantation. TCRdb itself ran the RT-PCR reads through MiXCR, one entry per CDR3 protein. Among roughly 940,000 distinct CDR3 sequences listed, roughly 18% were seen once. The sequenced material came from blood, either unsorted or a sorted T cell fraction (not recorded which). The receptors derive from a human donor who was either an allogeneic HSCT recipient or a stem cell or donor lymphocyte infusion donor (not recorded which). It is not recorded whose cells these are; they may come from a transplant donor.

The chain has TRBV7-2 and TRBJ2-1; weak D call: TRBD2 (7 bases). This CDR3 has 16 residues. CDR1 is SGHTA and CDR2 is FQGNSA in the germline V gene. The ends were cut back, 5 bases at V and 0 bases at J, with 14 bases in the middle. CDR3 region: CASSPGGRSSYNEQFF. The CDR3 nucleotides are TGTGCCAGCAGCCCGGGGGGCAGAAGCTCCTACAATGAGCAGTTCTTC.

This clonotype was seen a few times. The rearrangement uses TRBV15 and TRBJ2-3, with 11 nucleotides matching TRBD1. Germline-derived CDR1 and CDR2 are LNHNV and YYDKDF (reference sequence). This CDR3 has 14 residues. With 5 bases clipped from V and 4 bases from J, the junction kept 2 bases outside the gene matches. The CDR3 here is CATSGGQGADTQYF. The CDR3 region has the DNA TGTGCCACCAGCGGGGGACAGGGGGCAGATACGCAGTATTTT. The full variable domain, with the rest looked up from reference TRBV15 and TRBJ2-3, is DAMVIQNPRYQVTQFGKPVTLSCSQTLNHNVMYWYQQKSSQAPKLLFHYYDKDFNNEADTPDNFQSRRPNTSFCFLDIRSPGLGDTAMYLCATSGGQGADTQYFGPGTRLTVL.

The J gene is TRBJ2-1, the V gene TRBV19; 8 bases line up with TRBD1. Germline V gene lookup returns CDR1 LNHDA and CDR2 SQIVND (reference sequence). This CDR3 region has 13 residues. The J segment lost 10 bases and the V segment lost 11 bases, leaving 13 bases of the junction unmatched. The CDR3: CASQGQVLGEQFF. In DNA form, the CDR3 reads TGTGCCTCTCAGGGACAGGTTCTTGGGGAGCAGTTCTTC.